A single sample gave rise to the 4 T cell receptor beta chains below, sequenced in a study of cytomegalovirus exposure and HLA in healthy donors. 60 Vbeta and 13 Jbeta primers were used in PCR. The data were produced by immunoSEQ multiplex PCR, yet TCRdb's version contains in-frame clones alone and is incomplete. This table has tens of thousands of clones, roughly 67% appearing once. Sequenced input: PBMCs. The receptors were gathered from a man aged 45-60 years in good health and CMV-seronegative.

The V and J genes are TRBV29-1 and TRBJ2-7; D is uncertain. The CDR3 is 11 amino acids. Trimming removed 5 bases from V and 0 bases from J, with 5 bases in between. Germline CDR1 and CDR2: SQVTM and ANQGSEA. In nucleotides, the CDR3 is TGCAGCGTTTGGCCCTCCTACGAGCAGTACTTC. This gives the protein CSVWPSYEQYF.

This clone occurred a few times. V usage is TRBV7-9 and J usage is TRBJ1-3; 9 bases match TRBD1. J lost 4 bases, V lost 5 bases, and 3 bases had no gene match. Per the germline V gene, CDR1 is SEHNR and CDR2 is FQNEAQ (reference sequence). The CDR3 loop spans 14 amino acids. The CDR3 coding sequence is TGTGCCAGCAGCCACGGGACAGGGGGAAACACCATATATTTT. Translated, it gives CASSHGTGGNTIYF.

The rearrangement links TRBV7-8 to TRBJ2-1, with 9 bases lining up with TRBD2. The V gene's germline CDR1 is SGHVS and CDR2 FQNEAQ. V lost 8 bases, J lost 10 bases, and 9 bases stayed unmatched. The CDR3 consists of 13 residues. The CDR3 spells CASLAGGPREQFF. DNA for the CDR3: TGTGCCAGCCTCGCGGGGGGGCCGCGGGAGCAGTTCTTC. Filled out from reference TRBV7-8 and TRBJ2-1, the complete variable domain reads GAGVSQSPRYKVAKRGQDVALRCDPISGHVSLFWYQQALGQGPEFLTYFQNEAQLDKSGLPSDRFFAERPEGSVSTLKIQRTQQEDSAVYLCASLAGGPREQFFGPGTRLTVL.

The CDR3 here is CASSGDTQGKDYGYTF. The DNA for the CDR3 is TGTGCCAGCAGCGGGGACACTCAGGGGAAGGACTATGGCTACACCTTC. V usage is TRBV9 and J usage is TRBJ1-2; possible D gene TRBD1, 6 bases. V was clipped by 3 bases and J by 3 bases, with 18 bases between them. The CDR3 length is 16 residues. CDR1 and CDR2 (germline): SGDLS, YYNGEE. The full variable domain, in which reference TRBV9 and TRBJ1-2 provide the parts outside the CDR3, is DSGVTQTPKHLITATGQRVTLRCSPRSGDLSVYWYQQSLDQGLQFLIQYYNGEERAKGNILERFSAQQFPDLHSELNLSSLELGDSALYFCASSGDTQGKDYGYTFGSGTRLTVV.